The subject of this entry is one T cell receptor beta chain. The antigen it binds to is not known. No much larger clone exists at a distance of one base, and base qualities are not known. The sample carries other DNA sequences with the same CDR3. This specimen belongs to a study of shared clonotypes between healthy human individuals (dated by TCRdb to 2019 to 2021). Background for the entire study: A couple of women and a few men aged 18 to 49 years were included in the cohort. For each donor, three plates each were used for CD4 naive and CD4 memory, two plates were used for CD8 naive, and one plate was used for CD8 memory. The study deeply sequenced blood TCR repertoires of five healthy adults to estimate repertoire size and the extent of clonotype sharing between individuals. Libraries were prepared and TCR repertoires were sequenced by different laboratories using diverse techniques, in order to increase sequencing depth and limit assay-specific biases. Each donor's leukapheresis produced roughly between roughly 0.85 and 9.5 billion PBMCs. Results the study describes overall, beyond this receptor: Even with the large sequencing depth, rarefaction of the sorted-subset datasets indicated that sequencing was incomplete. Based on pairwise subsampling, the degree of clonotype sharing among donors was expected to be affected by sequencing depth. Compared with non-shared clonotypes, the clonotypes found in all four sorted-subset donors had higher generation probabilities. Naive subsets generally had larger estimated clonotype richness than memory subsets did. Across four donors, 5% to 6% of naive CD4, 3.5% of naive CD8, about 2.3% of memory CD4, and under 0.45% of memory CD8 clonotypes were shared. Sampling was restricted to blood, and TCR repertoires in tissues likely differ from the TCR repertoires found in blood. The genetic and exposure-history diversity represented was limited by the small number of donors.

Using the deep immunoSEQ assay, TCR CDR3 regions were amplified from genomic DNA by multiplex PCR. Extracted genomic DNA from each cell subset was distributed evenly across all wells of several immunoSEQ 96-well plates, and each plate was treated as a replicate. For sorted subsets, each replicate PCR was loaded with around 220 ng genomic DNA, equivalent to about 30,000 T cell genomes. Purified libraries were quantified with a Qubit 3.0 fluorometer, sized on a Bioanalyzer 2100, and re-quantified with the KAPA Library Quantification kit. Each immunoSEQ 96-well plate was sequenced on its own single-read 150-cycle Illumina NextSeq 550 flow cell. The study's processing was this. Because only junctional sequences without quality scores were contained in the immunoSEQ output, filtering matching that applied to full-length reads could not be performed. Sequences were annotated with PyIR, a Python wrapper for IgBLAST v1.9, and V/J genes and CDR3 were assigned using IMGT germline references. Any read was removed if the V/J assignment was weak (E-value above 1e-6), the CDR3 was missing, or the read contained stop codons, out-of-frame junctions, or ambiguous translated residues. A V3J clonotype was defined by an identical inferred V gene, J gene, and CDR3 amino acid sequence. To compute the percentage overlap between repertoires, the number of shared unique clonotypes was divided by the size of the smaller repertoire. Repertoire richness was assessed with RTK rarefaction, the Chao1 estimator, and Recon v2.1 estimates of unobserved clonotypes. Generation probabilities were computed with OLGA for all TCRbeta clonotypes obtained by the gDNA method from a few donors. The clones in this table, taken by TCRdb from immuneACCESS, are in-frame only. Not every clone is retained; where verified, under half of the shortfall comes from an unresolved V gene, and the cause of the rest is unknown. V and J calls and clone size follow that table, whereas D and trimming were derived from the DNA. The sample profile shows approximately 940,000 clones; less than 85% of them were found once. The ten largest account for roughly 1.5% of the sample.

The donors were healthy, HIV-negative adults with no recently reported acute infections or vaccinations. Every donor was a Caucasian adult residing in Nashville, Tennessee, USA. Magnetic negative selection was used to enrich CD4+ T cells, after which naive cells were positively selected on CD45RA and the negative fraction became the memory subset. Blood was obtained by leukapheresis, after which PBMCs were separated by Ficoll-Histopaque density gradient centrifugation and cryopreserved in liquid nitrogen vapor phase. Analytical flow cytometry was used to check the purity and quantity of every magnetically sorted T cell population. From each sorted fraction, genomic DNA was isolated and quantified by UV absorbance on a Nanodrop 2000c. The CDR3 goes from the cysteine to the phenylalanine over 14 residues. Only the CDR3 DNA is retained, 42 bases long and in frame from the first base. CDR1 and CDR2, per the germline V gene, are MDHEN and SYDVKM. Germline trimming: 4 bases from V, 4 bases from J; junction bases outside gene matches: 5.

The chain is assembled from TRBV28 and TRBJ2-5; TRBD1 matches 8 bases in the middle. The sequencing sample was made of memory CD4+ T cells sorted from blood. This specimen's cell subset or site label, interpreted: CD45RA-negative fraction. This clonotype was obtained from a man between 18 and 29 years old in good health. The encoded CDR3 is CASSSGGAGETQYF. At the DNA level, the sequence is TGTGCCAGCAGTTCAGGGGGCGCGGGAGAGACCCAGTACTTC.